This T cell receptor (beta chain) was sequenced for a study of regulatory T cells in long-lasting Graves disease. Study at large: Antithyroid drug intake by newly diagnosed Graves' patients had lasted under 3 months.

The CDR3 sequence is 13 residues long. Germline CDR1 is SEHNR and CDR2 is FQNEAQ (reference sequence). Between the trimmed V and J ends, which lost 5 bases and 8 bases, there was a span of 12 bases. This clonotype was recorded a few times. What it binds is unknown. Study-wide results and caveats: With a few thousand shared public clonotypes, persistent patients exceeded new patients, who shared about a thousand.

Through Arm-PCR of CDR3 regions and iRepertoire HTBI primers, TCR beta libraries were built. As processed by the authors: Taken together, the samples had 60 or so TRBV and more than 11 TRBJ segments identified. A single record per CDR3 protein comes from TCRdb applying MiXCR to the multiplex PCR reads. The authors' filters were not applied to this entry. The sample carries under 800,000 distinct CDR3 sequences, approximately 15% recorded once. The time point was: newly diagnosed GD, antithyroid drugs for less than 3 months. RNA isolated from PBMCs was used to make the TCR library. A further study also used this sample, focusing on T cells in Graves' hyperthyroidism and ophthalmopathy. As that report states: Also found in blood were most expanded thyroid clonotypes above 0.001.

The TCR was taken from a woman in her 30s with Graves disease. Sequenced here: peripheral blood mononuclear cells (PBMCs), sampled at new diagnosis, from a patient treated with antithyroid drugs. The genes are TRBV7-9 and TRBJ2-2; D unresolved. The CDR3 here is CASSIQNPGELFF. DNA of the CDR3: TGTGCCAGCAGCATCCAGAACCCAGGGGAGCTGTTTTTT.